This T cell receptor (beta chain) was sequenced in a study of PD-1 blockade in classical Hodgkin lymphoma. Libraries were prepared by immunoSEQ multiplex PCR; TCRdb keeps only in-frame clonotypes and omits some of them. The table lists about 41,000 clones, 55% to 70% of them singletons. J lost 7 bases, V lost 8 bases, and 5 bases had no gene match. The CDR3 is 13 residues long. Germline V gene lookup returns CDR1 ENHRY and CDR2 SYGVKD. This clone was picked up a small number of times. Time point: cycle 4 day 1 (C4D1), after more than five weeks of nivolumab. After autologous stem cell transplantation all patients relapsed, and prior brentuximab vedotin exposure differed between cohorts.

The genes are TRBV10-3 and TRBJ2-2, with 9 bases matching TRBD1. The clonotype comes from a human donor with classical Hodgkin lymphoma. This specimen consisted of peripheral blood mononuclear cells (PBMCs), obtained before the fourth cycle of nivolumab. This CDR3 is CAISGGQGGELFF. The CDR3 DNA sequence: TGTGCCATCTCGGGGGGACAGGGCGGGGAGCTGTTTTTT.